These 11 T cell receptor beta chains came from one sample sequenced in a study of beta chain features in type 1 diabetes. Every bit of the isolated RNA underwent reverse transcription, so sequencing read expressed TCRB transcripts. Clones were read by immunoSEQ multiplex PCR, and TCRdb kept only the in-frame ones, dropping some. This sample carries 250,000 to 350,000 clones, 11% to 15% of them seen once, and the ten largest clones take under 8.5%. Sequencing was carried out using central memory CD4+ T cells from blood. The receptors were gathered from a man aged 30 to 39 in good health.

This clone was counted a few times. The rearrangement links TRBV19 to TRBJ2-6; D ambiguous. This CDR3 comprises 17 residues. The germline CDR1 and CDR2 sequences are LNHDA and SQIVND (reference sequence). V was trimmed by 6 bases and J by 1 base, leaving 16 bases between them. CDR3 region: CASSVRLLGSGANVLTF. The CDR3, as DNA: TGTGCCAGTAGCGTACGACTGTTAGGTTCTGGGGCCAACGTCCTGACTTTC.

This rearrangement joins TRBV2 to TRBJ1-3; 9 bases map to TRBD1. Trimming took 6 bases from V and 0 from J; bases not matched to a gene: 15. This CDR3 has 19 amino acids. Germline V lookup: CDR1 SNHLY, CDR2 FYNNEI. The CDR3 sequence is CASRAGTGPSYASGNTIYF. CDR3 DNA sequence: TGTGCCAGCAGGGCGGGGACAGGGCCTTCATACGCCTCTGGAAACACCATATATTTT.

J is TRBJ1-6 and V is TRBV7-2, with D hard to call. Trimming took off 2 bases at V and 4 bases at J, with 9 bases between the two ends. The CDR3 totals 15 residues. The germline gives CDR1 SGHTA, CDR2 FQGNSA. The CDR3 sequence: CASSLQPRYNSPLHF. CDR3 sequence (DNA): TGTGCCAGCAGCTTACAGCCAAGATATAATTCACCCCTCCACTTT.

The chain employs TRBV7-2 and TRBJ2-1; 7 bases align to TRBD1. The CDR3 consists of 16 residues. The trim removed 3 bases at V and 0 bases at J, leaving 5 bases unmatched. Germline V gene lookup returns CDR1 SGHTA and CDR2 FQGNSA. The chain's CDR3 is CASSFTGALSYNEQFF. In DNA form, the CDR3 reads TGTGCCAGCAGCTTTACAGGGGCCCTCTCCTACAATGAGCAGTTCTTC.

This clone was seen more than once but under ten times. This may be a read error: a much more frequent sequence differs by one nucleotide. The V and J genes are TRBV7-7 and TRBJ2-3; D remains ambiguous. V lost 4 bases and J lost 0, with 5 bases in between. CDR1 is SSHAT and CDR2 is FNYEAQ in the germline V gene (reference sequence). The CDR3 spans 13 residues. The CDR3 DNA follows: TGTGCCAGCAGCTCGTACAGCACAGATACGCAGTATTTT. It is translated as CASSSYSTDTQYF.

The chain recombines TRBV9 with TRBJ2-3; D ambiguous. This CDR3 comprises 15 residues. The V gene's germline CDR1 is SGDLS and CDR2 YYNGEE. The V end was cut by 0 bases, the J end by 4 bases, with 12 bases between. CDR3 sequence: CASSVEGGLPDTQYF. CDR3 DNA sequence: TGTGCCAGCAGCGTAGAAGGTGGGCTCCCAGATACGCAGTATTTT.

This clone has a count of ten or more. The CDR3 protein is CAISEGGASWPQHF. The CDR3 coding sequence is TGTGCCATCAGTGAGGGGGGGGCGTCGTGGCCCCAGCATTTT. The chain uses TRBV10-3 and TRBJ1-5, with D possibly matching TRBD1 (6 bases). This CDR3 has 14 residues. The germline V gene has CDR1 ENHRY and CDR2 SYGVKD. The V gene lost 2 bases and the J gene lost 9 bases, with 14 bases spanning the gap.

This clone has just a few counts. The genes are TRBV5-1 and TRBJ2-2; 9 nucleotides line up with TRBD2. Germline CDR1 reads SGHRS; CDR2 reads YFSETQ. This CDR3 is built from 19 residues. V trimming: 2 bases; J trimming: 2 bases; junction bases outside the gene matches: 13. Here the CDR3 reads CASSFSRSGTSKNTGELFF. The CDR3 coding sequence is TGCGCCAGCAGCTTTTCGCGCAGCGGGACTAGCAAAAACACCGGGGAGCTGTTTTTT.

This clone occurred a few times. This sequence joins TRBV7-2 and TRBJ2-3; 7 bases map to TRBD2. Trimming took 2 bases from V and 3 from J; bases not matched to a gene: 8. This CDR3 has 16 residues. The V gene's germline CDR1 is SGHTA and CDR2 FQGNSA. DNA of the CDR3: TGTGCCAGCAGCTTACAGGCGGGAGATGGTACAGATACGCAGTATTTT. This codes for CASSLQAGDGTDTQYF.

This clone occurred a few times. V gene TRBV6-4 combines with J gene TRBJ2-3; the D gene is possibly TRBD2 (5 bases). Looked up from germline, CDR1 is MRHNA and CDR2 is SNTAGT. Trimming removed 3 bases from V and 4 bases from J, with 11 bases in between. There are 14 residues in the CDR3. The CDR3: CASSELEGSDTQYF. Here the CDR3 DNA reads TGTGCCAGCAGTGAACTAGAGGGCTCAGATACGCAGTATTTT.

In its sample, this clone was seen a few times. J is TRBJ1-2 and V is TRBV2; D remains unclear. Deletions cut 8 bases from V and 7 bases from J, with 14 bases between. In germline, CDR1 is SNHLY, CDR2 FYNNEI. This CDR3 has 12 residues. The chain's CDR3 is CASLPLPPGYTF. Here the CDR3 DNA reads TGTGCCAGCCTTCCACTGCCGCCTGGCTACACCTTC.